This TCR beta chain comes out of a study of shared clonotypes between healthy human individuals. The CDR3 is made up of 13 amino acids. Per germline, CDR1 SGHTS and CDR2 YDEGEE. Trimming cost V 5 bases and J 0 bases, with 8 bases left between them. Only in-frame clones appear in the TCRdb table, and some are missing; sequencing was by immunoSEQ multiplex PCR. Of around 1.5 million clones in the sample, 95% to 99% were seen once. The clonotype was recovered from a man under 40 in good health. What was sequenced was naive CD4+ T cells sorted from blood. As for subset: CD45RA+ positively selected. The chain joins TRBV5-8 to TRBJ1-2; a weak D match, TRBD1 (5 bases). Written as DNA, the CDR3 is TGTGCCAGCAGGGGGGAGCCTAACTATGGCTACACCTTC. Translation gives CASRGEPNYGYTF.